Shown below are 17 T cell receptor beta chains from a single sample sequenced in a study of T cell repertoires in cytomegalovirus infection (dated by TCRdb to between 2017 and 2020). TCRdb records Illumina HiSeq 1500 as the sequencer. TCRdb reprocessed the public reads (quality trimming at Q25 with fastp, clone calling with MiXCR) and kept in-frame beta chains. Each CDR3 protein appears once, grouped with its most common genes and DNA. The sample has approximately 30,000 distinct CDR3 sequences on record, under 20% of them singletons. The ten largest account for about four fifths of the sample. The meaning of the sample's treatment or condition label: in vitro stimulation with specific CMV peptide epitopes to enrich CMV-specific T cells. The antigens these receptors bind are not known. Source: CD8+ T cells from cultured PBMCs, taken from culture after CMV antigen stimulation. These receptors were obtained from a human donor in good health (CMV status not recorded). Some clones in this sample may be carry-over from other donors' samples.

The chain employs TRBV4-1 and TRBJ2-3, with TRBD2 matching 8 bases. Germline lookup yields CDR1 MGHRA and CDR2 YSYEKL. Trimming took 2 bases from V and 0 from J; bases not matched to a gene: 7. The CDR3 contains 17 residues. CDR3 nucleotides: TGCGCCAGCAGCCAACCCCAGGCGGGGGGAAGCACAGATACGCAGTATTTT. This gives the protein CASSQPQAGGSTDTQYF.

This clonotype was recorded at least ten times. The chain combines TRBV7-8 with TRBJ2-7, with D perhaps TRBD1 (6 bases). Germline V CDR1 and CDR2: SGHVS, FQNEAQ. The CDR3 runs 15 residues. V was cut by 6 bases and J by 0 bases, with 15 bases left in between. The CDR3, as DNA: TGTGCCAGCAGTCCTGTCCAGGGGAACTCCTACGAGCAGTACTTC. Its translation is CASSPVQGNSYEQYF.

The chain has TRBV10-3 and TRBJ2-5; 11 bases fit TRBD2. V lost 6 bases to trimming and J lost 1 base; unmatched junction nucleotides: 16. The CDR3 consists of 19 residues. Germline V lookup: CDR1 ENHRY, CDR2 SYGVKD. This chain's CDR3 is CAIRKTLAGDKPPQETQYF. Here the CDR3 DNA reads TGTGCCATCAGGAAGACACTAGCGGGGGATAAACCCCCCCAAGAGACCCAGTACTTC.

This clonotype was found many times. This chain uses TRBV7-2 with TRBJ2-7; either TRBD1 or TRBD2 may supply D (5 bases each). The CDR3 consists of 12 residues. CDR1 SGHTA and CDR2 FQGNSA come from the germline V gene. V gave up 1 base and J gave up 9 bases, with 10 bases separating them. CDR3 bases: TGTGCCAGCAGCTTAGGGGACCAGGGGCAGTACTTC. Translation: CASSLGDQGQYF.

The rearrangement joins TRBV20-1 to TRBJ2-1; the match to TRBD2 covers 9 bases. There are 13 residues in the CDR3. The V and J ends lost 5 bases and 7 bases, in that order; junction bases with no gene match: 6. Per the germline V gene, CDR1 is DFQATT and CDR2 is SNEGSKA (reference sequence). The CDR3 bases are TGCAGTGCTCGTAGCGGGAGTGAGAATGAGCAGTTCTTC. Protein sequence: CSARSGSENEQFF.

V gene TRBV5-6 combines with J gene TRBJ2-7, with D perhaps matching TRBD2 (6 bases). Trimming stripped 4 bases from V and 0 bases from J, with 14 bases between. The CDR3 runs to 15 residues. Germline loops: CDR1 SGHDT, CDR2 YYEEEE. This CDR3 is CASSPSEGISYEQYF. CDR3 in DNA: TGTGCCAGCAGCCCGTCGGAGGGAATCTCCTACGAGCAGTACTTC.

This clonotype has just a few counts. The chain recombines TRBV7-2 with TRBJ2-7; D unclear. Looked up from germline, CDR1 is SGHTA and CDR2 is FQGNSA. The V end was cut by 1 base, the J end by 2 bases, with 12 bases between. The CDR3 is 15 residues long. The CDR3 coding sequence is TGTGCCAGCAGCTTAGGGTCACCTTGGACCTACGAGCAGTACTTC. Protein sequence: CASSLGSPWTYEQYF.

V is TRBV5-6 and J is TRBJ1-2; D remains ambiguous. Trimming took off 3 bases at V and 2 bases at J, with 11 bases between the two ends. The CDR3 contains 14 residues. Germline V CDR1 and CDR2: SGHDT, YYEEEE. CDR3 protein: CASSSSGENYGYTF. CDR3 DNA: TGTGCCAGCAGCTCCTCCGGGGAAAACTATGGCTACACCTTC. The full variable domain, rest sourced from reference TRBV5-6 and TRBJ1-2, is DAGVTQSPTHLIKTRGQQVTLRCSPKSGHDTVSWYQQALGQGPQFIFQYYEEEERQRGNFPDRFSGHQFPNYSSELNVNALLLGDSALYLCASSSSGENYGYTFGSGTRLTVV.

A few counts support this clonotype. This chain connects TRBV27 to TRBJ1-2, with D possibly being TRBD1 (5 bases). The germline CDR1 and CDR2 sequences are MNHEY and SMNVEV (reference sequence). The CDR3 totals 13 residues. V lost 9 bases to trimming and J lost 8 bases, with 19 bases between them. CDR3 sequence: CASSLRGGRGYTF. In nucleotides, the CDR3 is TGTGCCAGTTCACTACGGGGCGGGAGGGGCTACACCTTC.

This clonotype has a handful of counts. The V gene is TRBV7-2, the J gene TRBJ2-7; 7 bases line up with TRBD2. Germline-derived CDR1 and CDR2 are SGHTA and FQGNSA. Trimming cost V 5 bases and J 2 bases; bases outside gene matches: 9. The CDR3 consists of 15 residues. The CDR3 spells CASSPTMGGAYEQYF. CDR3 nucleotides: TGTGCCAGCAGCCCCACGATGGGGGGGGCCTACGAGCAGTACTTC. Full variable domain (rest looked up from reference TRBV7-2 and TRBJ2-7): GAGVSQSPSNKVTEKGKDVELRCDPISGHTALYWYRQSLGQGLEFLIYFQGNSAPDKSGLPSDRFSAERTGGSVSTLTIQRTQQEDSAVYLCASSPTMGGAYEQYFGPGTRLTVT.

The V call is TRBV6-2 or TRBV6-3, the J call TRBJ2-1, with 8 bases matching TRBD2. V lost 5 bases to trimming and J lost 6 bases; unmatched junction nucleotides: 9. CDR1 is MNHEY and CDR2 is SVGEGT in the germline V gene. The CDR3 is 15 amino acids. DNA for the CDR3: TGTGCCAGCAGTCTCGGGAGGGCCCCATTCAATGAGCAGTTCTTC. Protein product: CASSLGRAPFNEQFF.

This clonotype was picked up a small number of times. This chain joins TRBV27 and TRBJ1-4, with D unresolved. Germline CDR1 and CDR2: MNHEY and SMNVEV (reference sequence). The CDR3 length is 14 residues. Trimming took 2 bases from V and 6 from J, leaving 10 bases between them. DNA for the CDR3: TGTGCCAGCAGTTTAGAAGGGCACGATGAAAAACTGTTTTTT. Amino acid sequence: CASSLEGHDEKLFF.

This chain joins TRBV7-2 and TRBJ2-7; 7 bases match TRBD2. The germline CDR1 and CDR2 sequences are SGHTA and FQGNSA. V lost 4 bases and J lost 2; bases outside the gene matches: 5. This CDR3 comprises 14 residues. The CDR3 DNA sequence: TGTGCCAGCAGCTCCGGACTAGGCCCCTACGAGCAGTACTTC. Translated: CASSSGLGPYEQYF.

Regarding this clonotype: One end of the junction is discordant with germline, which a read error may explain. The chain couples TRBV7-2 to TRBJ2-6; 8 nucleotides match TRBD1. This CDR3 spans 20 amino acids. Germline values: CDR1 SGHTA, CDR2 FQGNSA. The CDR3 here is CASSSWGEGQVVAGANGLTF. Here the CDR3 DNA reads TGTGCCAGCAGCTCGTGGGGAGAGGGACAGGTAGTAGCCGGGGCCAACGGCCTGACTTTC.

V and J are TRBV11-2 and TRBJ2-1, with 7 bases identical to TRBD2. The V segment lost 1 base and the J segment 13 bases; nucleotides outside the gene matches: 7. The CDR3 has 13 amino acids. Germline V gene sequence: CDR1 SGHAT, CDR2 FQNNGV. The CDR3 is CASSLGSGDHQFF. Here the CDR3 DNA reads TGTGCCAGCAGCTTAGGGAGCGGGGATCACCAGTTCTTC.

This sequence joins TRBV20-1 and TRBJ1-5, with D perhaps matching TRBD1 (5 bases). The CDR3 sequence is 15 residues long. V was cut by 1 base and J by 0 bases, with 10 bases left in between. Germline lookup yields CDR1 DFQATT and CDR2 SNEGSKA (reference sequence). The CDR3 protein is CSARGGAYSNQPQHF. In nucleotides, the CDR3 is TGCAGTGCTAGAGGAGGGGCATATAGCAATCAGCCCCAGCATTTT.

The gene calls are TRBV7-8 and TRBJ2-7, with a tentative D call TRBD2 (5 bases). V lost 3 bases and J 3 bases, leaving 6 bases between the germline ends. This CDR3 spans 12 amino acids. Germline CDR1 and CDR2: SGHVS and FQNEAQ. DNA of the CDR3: TGTGCCAGCAGCTTGAGGGACTACGAGCAGTACTTC. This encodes CASSLRDYEQYF.